What follows describes a single T cell receptor (beta chain). Its antigen remains unknown. Terminally differentiated effector memory CD45RA+ cells were excluded by CCR7 positive selection of CD45RO-negative cells. This CDR3 is built from 18 residues. Trimming cost V 3 bases and J 5 bases; bases outside gene matches: 17. Germline lookup yields CDR1 MNHEY and CDR2 SMNVEV (reference sequence). Clones were sequenced by immunoSEQ multiplex PCR, and TCRdb holds only the in-frame ones, with some missing. Among about 2.1 million clones listed, approximately 92% were seen once. This specimen belongs to a study of shared clonotypes between healthy human individuals. Regarding the study as a whole: Relative to their counterparts shared across all four donors, non-shared clonotypes exhibited diminished generation probabilities. Sampling covered nothing but blood. Tissue TCR repertoires likely differ from those found in blood. What limited the represented genetic and exposure-history diversity was the small number of donors. Naive CD4 clonotype sharing across a few donors was roughly 5%.

Sequencing was done on a sample of naive CD8+ T cells from PBMCs. The rearrangement joins TRBV27 to TRBJ1-1; 8 nucleotides match TRBD1. This sequence originates from a man between 18 and 35 years old in good health. Some clones in this sample may be carry-over from other donors' samples. The CDR3: CASSFSNIPLDRDTEAFF. CDR3 nucleotides: TGTGCCAGCAGTTTCTCGAACATACCTCTGGACAGGGATACTGAAGCTTTCTTT.